This T cell receptor beta chain came from a study of graft-versus-host responses after intestinal transplantation. About this clone: Its antigen is unidentified.

Produced via immunoSEQ multiplex PCR; TCRdb's table is partial and in-frame only. In the table there are some 93,000 clones, 75% to 95% of which are singletons. This CDR3 is 13 amino acids long. Per the germline V gene, CDR1 is SGHRS and CDR2 is YFSETQ. Trimming took 2 bases from V and 1 from J, leaving 7 bases between them. This sample comprised unstimulated CD8+ T cells sorted from spleen or lymph node cells, obtained before intestinal transplant. The receptor comes from a human donor who received an intestinal transplant. The chain uses TRBV5-1 and TRBJ2-7; D ambiguous. In nucleotides, the CDR3 is TGCGCCAGCAGCTTCACAGCTTCCTACGAGCAGTACTTC. It codes for CASSFTASYEQYF.